The rows below give T cell receptor beta chains drawn from one sample of a study of OX40 agonist ivuxolimab in advanced cancers. Produced via immunoSEQ multiplex PCR; TCRdb's table is partial and in-frame only. This sample carries roughly 60,000 clones, approximately 87% of them seen once, and the ten largest clones take about 5%. Source: CD4+ or CD8+ T cells sorted from blood, taken in a trial of the OX40 agonist ivuxolimab. The receptor set was obtained from an adult with an advanced solid tumor such as melanoma, head and neck, liver or kidney cancer. Each CDR3 is given with its conserved first and last residue. D genes are given only for firm matches. Size values are once, few and many counts, or a class for expanded clones, and some rows have none.

V gene,J gene,D gene,clone size,CDR3 protein,CDR3 DNA
TRBV5-8,TRBJ1-1,-,-,CASSLEREAFF,TGTGCCAGCAGCTTGGAGAGAGAAGCTTTCTTT
TRBV5-1,TRBJ1-1,TRBD1,-,CASSLTGGGTEAFF,TGCGCCAGCAGCTTAACAGGGGGAGGAACTGAAGCTTTCTTT
TRBV7-3,TRBJ2-3,-,-,CASSLDRNTQYF,TGTGCCAGCAGCTTAGACAGAAATACGCAGTATTTT
TRBV4-3,TRBJ1-4,-,-,CASSQDGKEKLFF,TGCGCCAGCAGCCAAGATGGAAAAGAAAAACTGTTTTTT
TRBV5-1,TRBJ1-4,-,-,CASSLGAGNEKLFF,TGCGCCAGCAGCTTGGGGGCAGGGAATGAAAAACTGTTTTTT
TRBV5-1,TRBJ1-2,-,-,CASSVDSYGYTF,TGCGCCAGCAGCGTGGACAGCTATGGCTACACCTTC
TRBV6-5,TRBJ1-5,-,-,CASSPVRVTQPQHF,TGTGCCAGCAGCCCTGTTCGGGTTACTCAGCCCCAGCATTTT
TRBV28,TRBJ1-5,-,-,CASSFTGGGQPQHF,TGTGCCAGCAGTTTCACGGGTGGGGGACAGCCCCAGCATTTT
TRBV6-1,TRBJ1-1,-,-,CASSELGGNTEAFF,TGTGCCAGCAGTGAACTAGGCGGGAACACTGAAGCTTTCTTT
TRBV7-3,TRBJ2-7,-,few,CASSPTGYSSYEQYF,TGTGCCAGCAGCCCCACCGGTTATAGCTCCTACGAGCAGTACTTC
TRBV6-5,TRBJ1-4,TRBD1,-,CASSMTGSEKLFF,TGTGCCAGCAGCATGACAGGGAGTGAAAAACTGTTTTTT
TRBV19,TRBJ2-7,-,once,CASSIRGNILYEQYF,TGTGCCAGTAGTATTAGGGGAAATATACTCTACGAGCAGTACTTC
TRBV29-1,TRBJ2-1,TRBD1,-,CSVHNRGMGEQFF,TGCAGCGTTCACAACAGGGGAATGGGTGAGCAGTTCTTC
TRBV5-4,TRBJ2-5,TRBD2,once,CAATSGGEETQYF,TGTGCCGCCACTAGCGGAGGGGAAGAGACCCAGTACTTC